These 18 T cell receptor beta chains were all obtained from the same sample, sequenced in a study of T cells in Graves' hyperthyroidism and ophthalmopathy. TCR beta CDR3 region amplification was performed from RNA transcripts. The HTBI primer set was used in a first-round RT-PCR of the TCR CDR3. Each CDR3 protein is one row after TCRdb ran MiXCR on the multiplex PCR reads. In the table there are 450,000 to 600,000 distinct CDR3 sequences, 20% of which are singletons. Sequenced: blood. The receptors here all came from a man aged 35 to 55 with Graves' ophthalmopathy.

The J gene is TRBJ2-7, the V gene TRBV3-1; 7 nucleotides line up with TRBD1. The CDR3 contains 14 residues. CDR1 is LGHDT, CDR2 YNNKEL, per germline (reference sequence). V gave up 4 bases and J gave up 9 bases; unmatched junction bases: 12. This CDR3 is CASSPHRQGRGQYF. The CDR3 DNA sequence: TGTGCCAGCAGCCCACACCGACAGGGACGCGGGCAGTACTTC.

This clonotype was detected only once. Just one base apart from a much larger clone, this may be a read error. The chain is built from TRBV28 and TRBJ2-3, with 11 bases identical to TRBD2. This CDR3 has 16 residues. In germline, CDR1 is MDHEN, CDR2 SYDVKM. Here the CDR3 reads CANSPPGLAATDTQYF. In DNA, the CDR3 is TGTGCCAACAGTCCGCCGGGACTAGCGGCCACAGATACGCAGTATTTT.

This clonotype appeared many times. V is TRBV7-3 and J is TRBJ2-1; TRBD1 agrees at 9 bases. The CDR3 consists of 16 residues. Trimming cost V 6 bases and J 8 bases; bases outside gene matches: 14. From germline, CDR1 is SGHTA and CDR2 FQGTGA. As DNA, the CDR3 is TGTGCCAGCAGTCGTCTCTCCGGGACAGGGTGGCATGAGCAGTTCTTC. Translation gives CASSRLSGTGWHEQFF.

The J gene is TRBJ2-7, the V gene TRBV6-5; no clear D. The CDR3 has 17 residues. V lost 4 bases to trimming and J lost 0 bases, with 19 bases between them. Germline V CDR1 and CDR2: MNHEY, SVGAGI. Here the CDR3 reads CASSSPQPKTSSYEQYF. The CDR3 region has the DNA TGTGCCAGCAGTTCCCCCCAGCCTAAAACCTCCTCCTACGAGCAGTACTTC.

This clonotype appeared many times. The V call is TRBV5-1, the J call TRBJ2-3; 10 bases match TRBD2. Trimming cost V 3 bases and J 7 bases; bases outside gene matches: 14. The CDR3 is 17 amino acids. Germline values: CDR1 SGHRS, CDR2 YFSETQ. Here the CDR3 DNA reads TGCGCCAGCAGCTCTCTGGGACTAGCGCTATCAATAAATACGCAGTATTTT. This gives the protein CASSSLGLALSINTQYF. Full variable domain (remainder filled in from reference TRBV5-1 and TRBJ2-3): KAGVTQTPRYLIKTRGQQVTLSCSPISGHRSVSWYQQTPGQGLQFLFEYFSETQRNKGNFPGRFSGRQFSNSRSEMNVSTLELGDSALYLCASSSLGLALSINTQYFGPGTRLTVL.

As to this clonotype: Compared with germline, one end of the junction differs, possibly owing to a read error. V gene TRBV27 combines with J gene TRBJ2-1; TRBD2 might be the D (7 bases). Germline-derived CDR1 and CDR2 are MNHEY and SMNVEV (reference sequence). CDR3 length: 15 residues. The CDR3 loop is CSSTSEGRGNNEQFF. CDR3 nucleotides: TGTTCCAGCACCAGCGAGGGGAGGGGGAACAATGAGCAGTTCTTC.

The chain has TRBV2 and TRBJ2-3; TRBD2 agrees at 9 bases. CDR3 size: 15 residues. Germline CDR1 SNHLY, CDR2 FYNNEI. With 6 bases clipped from V and 3 bases from J, the junction kept 7 bases outside the gene matches. CDR3 protein: CASSLRGGLTDTQYF. The CDR3 bases are TGTGCCAGCAGCTTGCGGGGGGGCCTGACAGATACGCAGTATTTT.

The chain links TRBV30 to TRBJ2-3, with D possibly matching TRBD1 (6 bases). The length of the CDR3 is 14 residues. Deletions cut 4 bases from V and 1 base from J, with 12 bases between. From germline, CDR1 is GTSNPN and CDR2 SVGIG (reference sequence). The CDR3 loop is CAWTPGVGTDTQYF. The CDR3 DNA sequence: TGTGCCTGGACCCCAGGGGTCGGCACAGATACGCAGTATTTT.

In this sample, this clonotype turned up many times. The rearrangement joins TRBV2 to TRBJ2-1; D is uncertain. The ends were cut back, 2 bases at V and 5 bases at J, with 13 bases in the middle. The CDR3 sequence is 15 residues long. Germline CDR1 SNHLY, CDR2 FYNNEI. In DNA, the CDR3 is TGTGCCAGCAGTGAAATCCTTAGCCGGGACAATGAGCAGTTCTTC. Translated, it gives CASSEILSRDNEQFF.

This clonotype was counted between two and nine times. The chain recombines TRBV15 with TRBJ2-3; D gene ambiguous. The CDR3 length is 14 residues. Germline V gene data show CDR1 as LNHNV and CDR2 as YYDKDF (reference sequence). The V and J ends lost 2 bases and 4 bases respectively, with 10 bases between them. This CDR3 is CATSRFGGADTQYF. The CDR3 nucleotides are TGTGCCACCAGCAGATTTGGTGGCGCAGATACGCAGTATTTT.

This clonotype was counted at least ten times. For the CDR3, the DNA is TGTGCCAGCTCACCAGAAACCCTATCCTACGAGCAGTACTTC. Translated: CASSPETLSYEQYF. V is TRBV18 and J is TRBJ2-7; D is ambiguous. CDR1 and CDR2 from the germline V gene are KGHSH and LQKENI. Trimming pared 2 bases from V and 1 base from J, leaving 9 bases between. CDR3 length: 14 amino acids. Full variable domain (missing parts from reference TRBV18 and TRBJ2-7): NAGVMQNPRHLVRRRGQEARLRCSPMKGHSHVYWYRQLPEEGLKFMVYLQKENIIDESGMPKERFSAEFPKEGPSILRIQQVVRGDSAAYFCASSPETLSYEQYFGPGTRLTVT.

This sequence joins TRBV6-5 and TRBJ1-4, with D unresolved. The CDR3 sequence is 13 residues long. V gave up 6 bases and J gave up 12 bases, with 17 bases separating them. Germline CDR1 is MNHEY and CDR2 is SVGAGI. The CDR3 protein is CASSYVRSGELFF. The CDR3 nucleotides are TGTGCCAGCAGCTACGTCAGGTCGGGAGAACTGTTTTTT.

This clonotype was picked up one time. This chain links TRBV5-1 with TRBJ1-4, with unresolved D. Germline V gene lookup returns CDR1 SGHRS and CDR2 YFSETQ. Trimming left V 0 bases short and J 6 bases short, with 9 bases between. The CDR3 contains 14 residues. CDR3 nucleotides: TGCGCCAGCAGCTTGGCCAGACCTGATGAAAAACTGTTTTTT. Amino acid sequence: CASSLARPDEKLFF.

V gene TRBV18 combines with J gene TRBJ2-7, with 7 bases aligning to TRBD1. CDR3 length: 13 residues. The V gene end was trimmed by 8 bases and the J gene end by 2 bases; junction bases not matched to a gene: 6. Germline values: CDR1 KGHSH, CDR2 LQKENI. CDR3 DNA: TGTGCCAGCCGACCCCAGGGGGCCTACGAGCAGTACTTC. This sequence encodes CASRPQGAYEQYF.

This clonotype was observed a handful of times. For the CDR3, the DNA is TGTGCCAGCAGCGTCTCCGGACTAACCTACAATGAGCAGTTCTTC. Encoded protein: CASSVSGLTYNEQFF. The V call is TRBV9, the J call TRBJ2-1; the D gene is possibly TRBD2 (6 bases). Trimming removed 2 bases from V and 2 bases from J, with 11 bases in between. The CDR3 runs to 15 residues. Germline values: CDR1 SGDLS, CDR2 YYNGEE.

The sample holds many counts of this clonotype. The chain combines TRBV30 with TRBJ1-1; D unresolved. Germline V gene lookup returns CDR1 GTSNPN and CDR2 SVGIG (reference sequence). V was shortened by 4 bases and J by 2 bases, with 8 bases between the two germline ends. This CDR3 region has 12 residues. CDR3 residues: CAWTSQNTEAFF. For the CDR3, the DNA is TGTGCCTGGACAAGCCAAAACACTGAAGCTTTCTTT. The entire variable domain, with the rest obtained from reference TRBV30 and TRBJ1-1, is as follows: SQTIHQWPATLVQPVGSPLSLECTVEGTSNPNLYWYRQAAGRGLQLLFYSVGIGQISSEVPQNLSASRPQDRQFILSSKKLLLSDSGFYLCAWTSQNTEAFFGQGTRLTVV.

In regard to this clonotype: A read error is possible here, since a much larger clone lies one base away. The chain has TRBV7-6 and TRBJ2-1, with D possibly matching TRBD2 (5 bases). Germline V gene data show CDR1 as SGHVS and CDR2 as FNYEAQ. Trimming shortened V by 2 bases and J by 7 bases, and 15 bases separated the two germline ends. The CDR3 length is 15 residues. CDR3 nucleotides: TGTGCCAGCAGCTTAAGTCACTCCACGGGAAATGAGCAGTTCTTC. This gives the protein CASSLSHSTGNEQFF.

The rearrangement links TRBV28 to TRBJ1-6, with D unclear. This CDR3 is built from 15 residues. With 3 bases removed from V and 3 bases from J, the gap between germline ends came to 9 bases. Germline V CDR1 and CDR2: MDHEN, SYDVKM. The CDR3 spells CASSFSDGYNSPLHF. In nucleotides, the CDR3 is TGTGCCAGCAGTTTCTCTGACGGCTATAATTCACCCCTCCACTTT. The full variable domain, in which reference TRBV28 and TRBJ1-6 provide the parts outside the CDR3, is DVKVTQSSRYLVKRTGEKVFLECVQDMDHENMFWYRQDPGLGLRLIYFSYDVKMKEKGDIPEGYSVSREKKERFSLILESASTNQTSMYLCASSFSDGYNSPLHFGNGTRLTVT.